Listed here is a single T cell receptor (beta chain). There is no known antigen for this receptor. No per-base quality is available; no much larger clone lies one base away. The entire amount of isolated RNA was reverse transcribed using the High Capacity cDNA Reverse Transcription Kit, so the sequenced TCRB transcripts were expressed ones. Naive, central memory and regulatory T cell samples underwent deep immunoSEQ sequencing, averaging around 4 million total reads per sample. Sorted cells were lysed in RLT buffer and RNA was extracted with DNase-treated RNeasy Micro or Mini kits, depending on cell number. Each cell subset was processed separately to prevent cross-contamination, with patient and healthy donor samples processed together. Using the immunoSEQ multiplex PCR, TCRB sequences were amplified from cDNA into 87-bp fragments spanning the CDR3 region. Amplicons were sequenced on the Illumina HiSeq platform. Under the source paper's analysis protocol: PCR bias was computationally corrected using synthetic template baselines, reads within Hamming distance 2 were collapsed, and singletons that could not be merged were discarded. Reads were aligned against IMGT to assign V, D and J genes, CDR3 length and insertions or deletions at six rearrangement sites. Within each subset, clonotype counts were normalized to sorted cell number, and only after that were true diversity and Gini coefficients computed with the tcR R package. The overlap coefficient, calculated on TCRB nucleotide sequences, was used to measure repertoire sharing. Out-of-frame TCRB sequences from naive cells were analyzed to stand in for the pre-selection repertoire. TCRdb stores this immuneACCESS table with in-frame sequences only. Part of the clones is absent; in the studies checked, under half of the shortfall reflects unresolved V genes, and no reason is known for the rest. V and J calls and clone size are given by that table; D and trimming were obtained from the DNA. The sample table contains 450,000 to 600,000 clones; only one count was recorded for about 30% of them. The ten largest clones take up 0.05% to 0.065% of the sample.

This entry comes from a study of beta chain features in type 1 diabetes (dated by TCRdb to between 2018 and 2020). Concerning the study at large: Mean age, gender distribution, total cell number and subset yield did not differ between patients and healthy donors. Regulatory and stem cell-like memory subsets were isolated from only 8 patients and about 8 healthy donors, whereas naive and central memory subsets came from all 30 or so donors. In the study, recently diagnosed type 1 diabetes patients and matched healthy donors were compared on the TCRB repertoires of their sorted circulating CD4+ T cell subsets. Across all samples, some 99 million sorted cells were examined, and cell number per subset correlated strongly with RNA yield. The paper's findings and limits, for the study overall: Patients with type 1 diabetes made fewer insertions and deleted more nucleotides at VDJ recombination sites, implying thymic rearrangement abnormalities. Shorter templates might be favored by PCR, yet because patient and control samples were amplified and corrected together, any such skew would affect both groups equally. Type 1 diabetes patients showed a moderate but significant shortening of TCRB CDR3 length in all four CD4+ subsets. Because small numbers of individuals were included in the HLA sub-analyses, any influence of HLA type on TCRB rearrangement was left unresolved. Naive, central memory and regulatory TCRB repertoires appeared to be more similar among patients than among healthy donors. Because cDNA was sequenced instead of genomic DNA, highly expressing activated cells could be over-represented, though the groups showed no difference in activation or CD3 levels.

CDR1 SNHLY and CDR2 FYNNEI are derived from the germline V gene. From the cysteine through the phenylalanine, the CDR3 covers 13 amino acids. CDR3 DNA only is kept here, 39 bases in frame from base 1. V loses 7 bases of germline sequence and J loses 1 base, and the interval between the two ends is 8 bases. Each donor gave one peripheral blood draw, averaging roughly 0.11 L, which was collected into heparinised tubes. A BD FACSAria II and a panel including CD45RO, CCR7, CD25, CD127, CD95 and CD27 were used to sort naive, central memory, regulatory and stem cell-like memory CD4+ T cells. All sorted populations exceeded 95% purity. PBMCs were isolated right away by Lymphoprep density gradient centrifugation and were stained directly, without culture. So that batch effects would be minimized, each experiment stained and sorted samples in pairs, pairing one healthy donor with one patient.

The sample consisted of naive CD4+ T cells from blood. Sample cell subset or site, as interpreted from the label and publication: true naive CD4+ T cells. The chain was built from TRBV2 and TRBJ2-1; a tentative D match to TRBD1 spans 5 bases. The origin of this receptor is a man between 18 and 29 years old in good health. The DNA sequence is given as TGTGCCAGCAAACAGGAATCCTACAATGAGCAGTTCTTC. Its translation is CASKQESYNEQFF. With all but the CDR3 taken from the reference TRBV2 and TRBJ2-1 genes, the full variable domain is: EPEVTQTPSHQVTQMGQEVILRCVPISNHLYFYWYRQILGQKVEFLVSFYNNEISEKSEIFDDQFSVERPDGSNFTLKIRSTKLEDSAMYFCASKQESYNEQFFGPGTRLTVL.